This TCR beta chain was found in a study of T cell responses to AZD1222 COVID-19 vaccine. The assay was immunoSEQ multiplex PCR, and TCRdb's table has in-frame clones only and misses some. This table has 150,000 or so clones, 92% appearing once. CDR1 is SGHNT, CDR2 YYREEE, per germline (reference sequence). The CDR3 spans 15 residues. The germline V and J ends were trimmed by 0 bases and 5 bases, with 14 bases remaining between them. The sequenced sample was peripheral blood, obtained on day 0 of AZD1222 vaccination. The origin of this receptor is an adult in good health. The rearrangement links TRBV5-4 to TRBJ2-5, with TRBD2 as a possible D gene (6 bases). CDR3 DNA sequence: TGTGCCAGCAGCTTGGGCGGGACGCCTTCGGAGACCCAGTACTTC. Its translation is CASSLGGTPSETQYF.